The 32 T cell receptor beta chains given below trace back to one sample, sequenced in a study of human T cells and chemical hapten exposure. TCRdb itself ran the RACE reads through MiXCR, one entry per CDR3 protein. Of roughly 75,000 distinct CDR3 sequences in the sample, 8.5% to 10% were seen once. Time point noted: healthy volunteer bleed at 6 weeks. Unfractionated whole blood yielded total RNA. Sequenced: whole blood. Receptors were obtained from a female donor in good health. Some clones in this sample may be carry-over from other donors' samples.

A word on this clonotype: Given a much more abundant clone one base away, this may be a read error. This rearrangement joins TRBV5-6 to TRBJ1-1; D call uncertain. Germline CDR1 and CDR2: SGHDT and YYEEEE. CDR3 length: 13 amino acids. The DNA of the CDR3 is TGTGTCAGTGAAAGAGGCGTGAACACTGAAGCTTTCTTT. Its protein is CVSERGVNTEAFF. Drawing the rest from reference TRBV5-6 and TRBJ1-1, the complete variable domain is DAGVTQSPTHLIKTRGQQVTLRCSPKSGHDTVSWYQQALGQGPQFIFQYYEEEERQRGNFPDRFSGHQFPNYSSELNVNALLLGDSALYLCVSERGVNTEAFFGQGTRLTVV.

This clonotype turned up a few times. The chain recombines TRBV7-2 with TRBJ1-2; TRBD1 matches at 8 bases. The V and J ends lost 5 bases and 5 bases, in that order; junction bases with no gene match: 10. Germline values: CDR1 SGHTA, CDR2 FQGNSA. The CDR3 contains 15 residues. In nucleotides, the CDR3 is TGTGCCAGCAGCAGCCGGACAGGGTCCATTTATGGCTACACCTTC. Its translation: CASSSRTGSIYGYTF.

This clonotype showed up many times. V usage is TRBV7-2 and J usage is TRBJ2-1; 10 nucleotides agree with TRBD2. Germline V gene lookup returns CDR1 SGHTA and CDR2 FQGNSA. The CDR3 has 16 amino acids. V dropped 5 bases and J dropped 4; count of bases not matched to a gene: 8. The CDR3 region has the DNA TGTGCCAGCAGCACCGCTCTAGCGGGGGCATACAATGAGCAGTTCTTC. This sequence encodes CASSTALAGAYNEQFF.

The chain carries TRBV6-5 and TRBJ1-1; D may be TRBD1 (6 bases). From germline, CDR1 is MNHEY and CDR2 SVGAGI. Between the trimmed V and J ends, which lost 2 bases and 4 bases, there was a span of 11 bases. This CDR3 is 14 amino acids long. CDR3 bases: TGTGCCAGCAGTTACGCTGGGGGCGGCACTGAAGCTTTCTTT. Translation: CASSYAGGGTEAFF.

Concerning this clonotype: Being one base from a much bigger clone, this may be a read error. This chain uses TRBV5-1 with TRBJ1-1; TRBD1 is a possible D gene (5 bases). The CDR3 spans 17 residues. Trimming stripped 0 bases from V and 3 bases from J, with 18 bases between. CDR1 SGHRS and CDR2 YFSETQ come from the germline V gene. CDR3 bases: TGCGCCAGCAGCTTGGTCCGGGGCTCCCGGATGGACACTGAAGCTTTCTTT. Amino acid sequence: CASSLVRGSRMDTEAFF.

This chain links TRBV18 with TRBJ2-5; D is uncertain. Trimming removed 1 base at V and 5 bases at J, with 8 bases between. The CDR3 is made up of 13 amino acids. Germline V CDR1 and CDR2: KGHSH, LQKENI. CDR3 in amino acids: CASSPLEGETQYF. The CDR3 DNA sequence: TGTGCCAGCTCACCACTAGAAGGGGAGACCCAGTACTTC.

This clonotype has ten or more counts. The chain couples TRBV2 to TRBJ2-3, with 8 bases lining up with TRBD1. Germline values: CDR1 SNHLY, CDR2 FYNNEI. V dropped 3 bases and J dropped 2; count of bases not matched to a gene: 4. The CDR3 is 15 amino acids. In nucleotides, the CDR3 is TGTGCCAGCAGTGAGGAACAGGGGGTCACAGATACGCAGTATTTT. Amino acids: CASSEEQGVTDTQYF.

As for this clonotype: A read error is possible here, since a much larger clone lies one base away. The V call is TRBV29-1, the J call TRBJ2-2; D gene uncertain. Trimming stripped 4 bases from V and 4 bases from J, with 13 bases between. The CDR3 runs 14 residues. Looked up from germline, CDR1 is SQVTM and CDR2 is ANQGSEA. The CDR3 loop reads CSVAPEHSTGELFF. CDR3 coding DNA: TGCAGCGTTGCCCCGGAACATTCCACCGGGGAGCTGTTTTTT.

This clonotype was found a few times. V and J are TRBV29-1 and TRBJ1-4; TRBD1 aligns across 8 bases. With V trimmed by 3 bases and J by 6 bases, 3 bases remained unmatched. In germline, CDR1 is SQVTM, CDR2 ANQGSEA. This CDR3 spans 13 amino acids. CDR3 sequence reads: CSVEQGADEKLFF. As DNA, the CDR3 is TGCAGCGTTGAGCAGGGGGCTGATGAAAAACTGTTTTTT.

The CDR3 coding sequence is TGTGCCAGCAGTGGGAGAATTAGCACAGATACGCAGTATTTT. It is translated as CASSGRISTDTQYF. The chain recombines TRBV2 with TRBJ2-3; D not resolved. The CDR3 totals 14 residues. Germline loops: CDR1 SNHLY, CDR2 FYNNEI. V lost 4 bases and J 0 bases, leaving 8 bases between the germline ends.

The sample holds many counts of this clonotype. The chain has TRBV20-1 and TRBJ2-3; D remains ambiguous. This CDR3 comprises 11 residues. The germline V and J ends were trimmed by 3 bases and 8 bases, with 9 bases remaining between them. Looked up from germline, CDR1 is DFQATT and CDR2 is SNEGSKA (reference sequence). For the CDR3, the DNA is TGCAGTGCTAGCCAGCCCGTTACGCAGTATTTT. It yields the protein CSASQPVTQYF.

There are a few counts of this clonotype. CDR3 loop: CASKALSYEQYF. For the CDR3, the DNA is TGTGCCAGCAAAGCGCTCTCCTACGAGCAGTACTTC. The V and J genes are TRBV2 and TRBJ2-7; D call uncertain. Germline CDR1 is SNHLY and CDR2 is FYNNEI. This CDR3 spans 12 amino acids. V shed 7 bases and J shed 0 bases, with 7 bases lying between them.

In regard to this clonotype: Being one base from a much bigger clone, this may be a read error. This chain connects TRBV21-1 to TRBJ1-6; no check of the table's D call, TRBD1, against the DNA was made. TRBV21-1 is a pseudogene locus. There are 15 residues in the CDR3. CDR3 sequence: CVSSNDRGLNSPLHF. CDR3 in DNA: TGTGTCAGCAGCAACGACAGGGGGCTAAATTCACCCCTCCACTTT.

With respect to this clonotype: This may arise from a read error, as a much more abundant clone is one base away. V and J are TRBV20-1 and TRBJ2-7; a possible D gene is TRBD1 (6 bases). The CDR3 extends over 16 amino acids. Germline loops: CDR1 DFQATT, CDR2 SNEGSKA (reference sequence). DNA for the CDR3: TGCAGTGCTAGAGTTCGGTACAGGGCAACCTCCGACGAGCAGTACTTC. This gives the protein CSARVRYRATSDEQYF.

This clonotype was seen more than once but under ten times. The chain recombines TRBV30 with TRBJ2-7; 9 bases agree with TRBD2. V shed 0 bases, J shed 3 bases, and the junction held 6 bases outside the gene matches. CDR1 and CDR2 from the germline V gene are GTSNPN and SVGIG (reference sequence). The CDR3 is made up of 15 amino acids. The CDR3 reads CAWSVRLADVYEQYF. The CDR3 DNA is TGTGCCTGGAGTGTAAGACTAGCGGACGTCTACGAGCAGTACTTC. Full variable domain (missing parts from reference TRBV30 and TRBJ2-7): SQTIHQWPATLVQPVGSPLSLECTVEGTSNPNLYWYRQAAGRGLQLLFYSVGIGQISSEVPQNLSASRPQDRQFILSSKKLLLSDSGFYLCAWSVRLADVYEQYFGPGTRLTVT.

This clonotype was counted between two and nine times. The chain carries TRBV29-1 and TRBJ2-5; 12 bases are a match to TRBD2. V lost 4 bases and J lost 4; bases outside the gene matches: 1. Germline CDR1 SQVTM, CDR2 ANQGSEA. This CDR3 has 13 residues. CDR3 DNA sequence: TGCAGCGTTGTGACTAGCGGGGGAGAGACCCAGTACTTC. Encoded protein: CSVVTSGGETQYF.

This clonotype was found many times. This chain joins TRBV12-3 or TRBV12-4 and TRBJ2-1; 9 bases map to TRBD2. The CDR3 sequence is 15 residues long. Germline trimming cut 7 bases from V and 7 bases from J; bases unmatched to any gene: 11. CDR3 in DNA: TGTGCCAGCACCAGTAGCGGGGGCCCGGGAAATGAGCAGTTCTTC. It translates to CASTSSGGPGNEQFF.

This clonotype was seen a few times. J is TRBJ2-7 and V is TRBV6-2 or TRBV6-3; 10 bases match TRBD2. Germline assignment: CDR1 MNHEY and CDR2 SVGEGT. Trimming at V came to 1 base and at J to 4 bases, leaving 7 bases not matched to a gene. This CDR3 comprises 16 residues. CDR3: CASSYFGLADKYEQYF. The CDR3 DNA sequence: TGTGCCAGCAGTTACTTTGGACTAGCGGATAAATACGAGCAGTACTTC.

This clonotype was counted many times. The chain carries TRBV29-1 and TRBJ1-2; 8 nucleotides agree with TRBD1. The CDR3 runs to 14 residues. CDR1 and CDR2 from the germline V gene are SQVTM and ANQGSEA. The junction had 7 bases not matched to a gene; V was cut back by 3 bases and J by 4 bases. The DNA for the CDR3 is TGCAGCGTTGAGGGGGGGACAGGTCCCTATGGCTACACCTTC. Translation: CSVEGGTGPYGYTF.

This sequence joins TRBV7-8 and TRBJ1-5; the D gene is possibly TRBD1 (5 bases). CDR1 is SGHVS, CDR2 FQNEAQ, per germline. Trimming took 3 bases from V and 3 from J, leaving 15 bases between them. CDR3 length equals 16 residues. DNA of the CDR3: TGTGCCAGCAGCTTTTCTAGGGGATGGGACAATCAGCCCCAGCATTTT. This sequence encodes CASSFSRGWDNQPQHF.

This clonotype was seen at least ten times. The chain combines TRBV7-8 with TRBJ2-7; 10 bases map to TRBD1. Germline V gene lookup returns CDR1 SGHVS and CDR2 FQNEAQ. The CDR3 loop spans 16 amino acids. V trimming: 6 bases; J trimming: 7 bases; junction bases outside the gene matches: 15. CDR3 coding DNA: TGTGCCAGCAGTGCAGCGACTGGGACAGGGGTACGGGAGCAGTACTTC. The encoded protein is CASSAATGTGVREQYF. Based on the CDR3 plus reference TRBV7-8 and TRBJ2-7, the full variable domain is GAGVSQSPRYKVAKRGQDVALRCDPISGHVSLFWYQQALGQGPEFLTYFQNEAQLDKSGLPSDRFFAERPEGSVSTLKIQRTQQEDSAVYLCASSAATGTGVREQYFGPGTRLTVT.

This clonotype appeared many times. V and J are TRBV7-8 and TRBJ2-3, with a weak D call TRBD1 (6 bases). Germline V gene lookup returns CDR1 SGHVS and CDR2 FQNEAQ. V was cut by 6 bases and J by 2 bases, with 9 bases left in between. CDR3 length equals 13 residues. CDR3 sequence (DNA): TGTGCCAGCAGGACAGGCCCCACAGATACGCAGTATTTT. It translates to CASRTGPTDTQYF. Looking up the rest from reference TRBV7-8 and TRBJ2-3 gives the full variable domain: GAGVSQSPRYKVAKRGQDVALRCDPISGHVSLFWYQQALGQGPEFLTYFQNEAQLDKSGLPSDRFFAERPEGSVSTLKIQRTQQEDSAVYLCASRTGPTDTQYFGPGTRLTVL.

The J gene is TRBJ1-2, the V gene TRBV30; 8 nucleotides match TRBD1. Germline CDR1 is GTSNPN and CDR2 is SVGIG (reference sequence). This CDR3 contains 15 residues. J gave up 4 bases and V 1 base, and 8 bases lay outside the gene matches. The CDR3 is CAWSGSQGAFYGYTF. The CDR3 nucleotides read TGTGCCTGGAGTGGGAGCCAGGGGGCCTTCTATGGCTACACCTTC.

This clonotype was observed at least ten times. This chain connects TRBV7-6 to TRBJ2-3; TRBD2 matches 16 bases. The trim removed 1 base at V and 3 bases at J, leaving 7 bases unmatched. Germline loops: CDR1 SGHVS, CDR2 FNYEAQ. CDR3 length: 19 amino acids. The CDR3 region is CASSLDGTSGGAATDTQYF. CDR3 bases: TGTGCCAGCAGCTTAGACGGGACTAGCGGGGGGGCCGCTACAGATACGCAGTATTTT.

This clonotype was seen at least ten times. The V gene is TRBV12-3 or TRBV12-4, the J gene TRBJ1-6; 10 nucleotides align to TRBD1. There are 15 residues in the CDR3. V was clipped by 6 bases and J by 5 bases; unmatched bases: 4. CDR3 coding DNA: TGTGCCAGCAGGCGACAGGGGGCCCATAATTCACCCCTCCACTTT. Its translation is CASRRQGAHNSPLHF.

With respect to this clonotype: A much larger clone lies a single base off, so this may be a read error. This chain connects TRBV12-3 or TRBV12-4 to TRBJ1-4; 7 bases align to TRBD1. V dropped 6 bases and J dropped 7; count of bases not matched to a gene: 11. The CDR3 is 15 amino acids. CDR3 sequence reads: CASRISGGRSEKLFF. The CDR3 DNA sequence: TGTGCCAGCAGGATCTCAGGGGGTCGGAGTGAAAAACTGTTTTTT.

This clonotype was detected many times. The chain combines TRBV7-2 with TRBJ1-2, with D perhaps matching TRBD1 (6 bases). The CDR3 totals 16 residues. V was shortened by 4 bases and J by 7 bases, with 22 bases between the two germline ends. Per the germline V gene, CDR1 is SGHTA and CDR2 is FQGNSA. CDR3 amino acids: CASSSTGVGQFGGYTF. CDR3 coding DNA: TGTGCCAGCAGCTCCACTGGGGTTGGACAGTTCGGTGGCTACACCTTC.

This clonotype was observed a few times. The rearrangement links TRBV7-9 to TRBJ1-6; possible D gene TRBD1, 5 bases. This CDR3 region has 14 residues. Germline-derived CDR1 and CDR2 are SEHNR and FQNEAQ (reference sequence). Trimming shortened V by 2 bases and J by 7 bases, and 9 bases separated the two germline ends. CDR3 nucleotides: TGTGCCAGCAGCTTAAAAGGGGACAATTCACCCCTCCACTTT. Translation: CASSLKGDNSPLHF.

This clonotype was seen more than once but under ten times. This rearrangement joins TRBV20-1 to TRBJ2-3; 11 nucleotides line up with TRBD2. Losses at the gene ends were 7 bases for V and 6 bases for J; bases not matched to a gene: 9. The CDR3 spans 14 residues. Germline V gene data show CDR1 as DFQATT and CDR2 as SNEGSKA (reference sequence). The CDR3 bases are TGCAGTGAAAAACTAGCGGGGGAAAGTGATACGCAGTATTTT. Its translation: CSEKLAGESDTQYF.

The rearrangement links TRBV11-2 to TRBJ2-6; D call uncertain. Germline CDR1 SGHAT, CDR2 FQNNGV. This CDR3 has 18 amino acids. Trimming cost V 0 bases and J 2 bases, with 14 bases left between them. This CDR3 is CASSLDATQGTGANVLTF. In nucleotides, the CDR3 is TGTGCCAGCAGCTTAGATGCCACCCAAGGGACTGGGGCCAACGTCCTGACTTTC. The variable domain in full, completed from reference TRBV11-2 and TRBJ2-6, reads EAGVAQSPRYKIIEKRQSVAFWCNPISGHATLYWYQQILGQGPKLLIQFQNNGVVDDSQLPKDRFSAERLKGVDSTLKIQPAKLEDSAVYLCASSLDATQGTGANVLTFGAGSRLTVL.

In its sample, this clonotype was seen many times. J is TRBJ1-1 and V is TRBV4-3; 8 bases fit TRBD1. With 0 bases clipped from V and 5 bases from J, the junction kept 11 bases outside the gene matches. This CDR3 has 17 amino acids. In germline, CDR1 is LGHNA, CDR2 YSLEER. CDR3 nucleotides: TGCGCCAGCAGCCAAGAGGGCCAGGGGGCGCGGGGGACTGAAGCTTTCTTT. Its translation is CASSQEGQGARGTEAFF.

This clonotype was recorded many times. The CDR3 loop reads CASGTSGNTDTQYF. The CDR3 nucleotides read TGTGCCAGCGGAACTAGCGGGAACACAGATACGCAGTATTTT. V gene TRBV6-2 or TRBV6-3 combines with J gene TRBJ2-3; 10 nucleotides match TRBD2. The CDR3 extends over 14 amino acids. The V gene's germline CDR1 is MNHEY and CDR2 SVGEGT. The J segment lost 2 bases and the V segment lost 8 bases, leaving 4 bases of the junction unmatched.